Listed here is a single T cell receptor (beta chain). This sample is part of a study of shared clonotypes between healthy human individuals. Germline CDR1 MNHEY, CDR2 SMNVEV (reference sequence). Losses at the gene ends were 3 bases for V and 5 bases for J; bases not matched to a gene: 8. The CDR3 runs 15 residues. Data came from immunoSEQ multiplex PCR; TCRdb stores just in-frame clones and leaves some out. The data contain over a million clones, around 78% of them singletons. The receptor was isolated from a man aged 18-30 years in good health. Some clones in this sample may be carry-over from other donors' samples. The source material was memory CD4+ T cells from PBMCs. As for subset: CD45RA-negative fraction. The V and J genes are TRBV27 and TRBJ2-5; TRBD1 agrees at 8 bases. CDR3 loop: CASSFSGGASETQYF. The DNA of the CDR3 is TGTGCCAGCAGTTTTTCAGGGGGCGCTTCGGAGACCCAGTACTTC.